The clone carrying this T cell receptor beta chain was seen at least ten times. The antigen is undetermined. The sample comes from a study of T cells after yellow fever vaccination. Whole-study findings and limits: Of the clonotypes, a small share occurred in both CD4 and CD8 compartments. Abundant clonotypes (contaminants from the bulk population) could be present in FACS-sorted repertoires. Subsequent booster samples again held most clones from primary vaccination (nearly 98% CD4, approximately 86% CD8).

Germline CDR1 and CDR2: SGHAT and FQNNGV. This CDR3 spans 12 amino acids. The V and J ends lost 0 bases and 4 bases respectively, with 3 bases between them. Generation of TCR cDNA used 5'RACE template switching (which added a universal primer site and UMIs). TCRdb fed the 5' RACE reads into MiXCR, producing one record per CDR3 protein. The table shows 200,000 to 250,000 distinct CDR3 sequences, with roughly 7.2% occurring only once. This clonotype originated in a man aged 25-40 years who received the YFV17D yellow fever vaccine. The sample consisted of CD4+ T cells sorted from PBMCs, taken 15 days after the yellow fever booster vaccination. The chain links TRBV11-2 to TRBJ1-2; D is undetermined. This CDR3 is CASSLETYGYTF. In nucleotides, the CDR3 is TGTGCCAGCAGCTTAGAGACCTATGGCTACACCTTC.